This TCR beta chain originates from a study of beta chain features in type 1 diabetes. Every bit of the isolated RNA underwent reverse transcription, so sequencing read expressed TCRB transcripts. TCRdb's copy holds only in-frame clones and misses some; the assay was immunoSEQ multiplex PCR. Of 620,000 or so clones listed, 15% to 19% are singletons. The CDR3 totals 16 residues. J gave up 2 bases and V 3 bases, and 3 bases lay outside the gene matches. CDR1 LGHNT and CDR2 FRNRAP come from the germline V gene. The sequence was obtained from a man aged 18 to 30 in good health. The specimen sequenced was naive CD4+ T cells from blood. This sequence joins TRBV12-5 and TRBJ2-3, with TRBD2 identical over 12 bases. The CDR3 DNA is TGTGCTAGTGGTTTCCGACTAGCGGGGGTCACAGATACGCAGTATTTT. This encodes CASGFRLAGVTDTQYF. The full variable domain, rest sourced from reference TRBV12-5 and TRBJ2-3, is DARVTQTPRHKVTEMGQEVTMRCQPILGHNTVFWYRQTMMQGLELLAYFRNRAPLDDSGMPKDRFSAEMPDATLATLKIQPSEPRDSAVYFCASGFRLAGVTDTQYFGPGTRLTVL.